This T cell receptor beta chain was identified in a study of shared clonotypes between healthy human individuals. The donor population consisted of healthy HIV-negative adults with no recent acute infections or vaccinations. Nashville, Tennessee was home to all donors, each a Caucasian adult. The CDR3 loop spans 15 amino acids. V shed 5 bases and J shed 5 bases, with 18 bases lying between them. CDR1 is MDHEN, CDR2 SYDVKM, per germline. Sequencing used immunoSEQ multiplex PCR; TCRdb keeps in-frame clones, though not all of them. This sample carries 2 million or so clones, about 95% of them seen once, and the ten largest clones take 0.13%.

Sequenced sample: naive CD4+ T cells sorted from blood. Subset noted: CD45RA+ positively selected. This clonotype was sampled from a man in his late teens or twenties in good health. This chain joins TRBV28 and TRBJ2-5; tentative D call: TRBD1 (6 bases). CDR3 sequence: CASSPTGRWDETQYF. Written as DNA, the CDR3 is TGTGCCAGCAGTCCTACAGGGCGTTGGGACGAGACCCAGTACTTC.